What follows are 25 T cell receptor beta chains derived from one specimen sequenced in a study of patients and donors after allogeneic stem cell transplantation. TCRdb passed the RT-PCR reads through MiXCR, listing each CDR3 protein once. The table lists tens of thousands of distinct CDR3 sequences, about 48% of them singletons. The sample comprised blood, either unsorted or a sorted T cell fraction (not recorded which). These receptors came from a human donor who was either an allogeneic HSCT recipient or a stem cell or donor lymphocyte infusion donor (not recorded which). It is not recorded whose cells these are; they may come from a transplant donor.

This clonotype was seen just once. The V gene is TRBV20-1, the J gene TRBJ1-4; the D is unclear. Germline V CDR1 and CDR2: DFQATT, SNEGSKA (reference sequence). V was trimmed by 5 bases and J by 0 bases, leaving 19 bases between them. The CDR3 runs to 17 residues. The CDR3 DNA is TGCAGTGCTTTCGACGAGCTCTCGGGAACAACTAATGAAAAACTGTTTTTT. Amino acids: CSAFDELSGTTNEKLFF.

The chain is built from TRBV5-6 and TRBJ1-4; unclear D gene. The CDR3 covers 13 residues. The ends were cut back, 4 bases at V and 8 bases at J, with 12 bases in the middle. Germline CDR1 and CDR2: SGHDT and YYEEEE. The CDR3 DNA sequence: TGTGCCAGCAGCCTGGCGGCGGAGGAAAAACTGTTTTTT. This codes for CASSLAAEEKLFF.

V and J are TRBV11-2 and TRBJ1-4; no reliable D call. Germline CDR1 and CDR2: SGHAT and FQNNGV. V was cut by 8 bases and J by 8 bases, with 9 bases left in between. This CDR3 has 11 residues. The CDR3 DNA is TGTGCCAGCGGGGAGACGGAAAAACTGTTTTTT. Protein: CASGETEKLFF.

This clonotype was seen just once. The rearrangement links TRBV12-3 or TRBV12-4 to TRBJ1-4, with D possibly being TRBD1 (5 bases). V gave up 3 bases and J gave up 4 bases, with 9 bases separating them. The CDR3 has 14 amino acids. In DNA form, the CDR3 reads TGTGCCAGCAGTTTTTTGACAGTTAATGAAAAACTGTTTTTT. Encoded protein: CASSFLTVNEKLFF.

The gene calls are TRBV6-5 and TRBJ1-2, with D hard to call. CDR3 length: 16 amino acids. Trimming took 0 bases from V and 4 from J, leaving 15 bases between them. Germline V gene lookup returns CDR1 MNHEY and CDR2 SVGAGI. CDR3 nucleotide sequence: TGTGCCAGCAGTTACTCGAATGGGAACTCGGTCTATGGCTACACCTTC. Amino acids: CASSYSNGNSVYGYTF.

This sequence joins TRBV4-3 and TRBJ1-1; 7 positions agree with TRBD1. The germline V gene has CDR1 LGHNA and CDR2 YSLEER. The CDR3 has 14 amino acids. The junction had 7 bases not matched to a gene; V was cut back by 6 bases and J by 3 bases. The CDR3 is CASSFDRVDTEAFF. CDR3 nucleotides: TGCGCCAGCAGTTTCGACAGGGTGGACACTGAAGCTTTCTTT.

The chain employs TRBV7-9 and TRBJ1-2, with D perhaps matching TRBD1 (6 bases). Germline values: CDR1 SEHNR, CDR2 FQNEAQ (reference sequence). CDR3 size: 13 residues. V gave up 1 base and J gave up 7 bases, with 10 bases separating them. This chain's CDR3 is CASSLDGGRGYTF. In nucleotides, the CDR3 is TGTGCCAGCAGCTTAGACGGGGGGCGTGGCTACACCTTC. Together with reference TRBV7-9 and TRBJ1-2, the CDR3 gives the full variable domain: DTGVSQNPRHKITKRGQNVTFRCDPISEHNRLYWYRQTLGQGPEFLTYFQNEAQLEKSRLLSDRFSAERPKGSFSTLEIQRTEQGDSAMYLCASSLDGGRGYTFGSGTRLTVV.

V usage is TRBV12-3 or TRBV12-4 and J usage is TRBJ1-1; TRBD1 aligns across 11 bases. This CDR3 contains 15 residues. Trimming at V came to 4 bases and at J to 5 bases, leaving 6 bases not matched to a gene. CDR3: CASSSGTGGRTEAFF. Here the CDR3 DNA reads TGTGCCAGCAGTTCCGGGACAGGGGGACGGACTGAAGCTTTCTTT.

The chain uses TRBV20-1 and TRBJ2-1; no clear D gene. Trimming removed 0 bases at V and 4 bases at J, with 7 bases between. The CDR3 is 13 amino acids. Per the germline V gene, CDR1 is DFQATT and CDR2 is SNEGSKA (reference sequence). The CDR3, as DNA: TGCAGTGCTAGAGATTCAAGATACAATGAGCAGTTCTTC. Protein: CSARDSRYNEQFF.

There are a few counts of this clonotype. This rearrangement joins TRBV7-2 to TRBJ1-1, with D tentatively TRBD1 (5 bases). The CDR3 is 14 residues long. V lost 3 bases, J lost 2 bases, and 10 bases lay in between. From germline, CDR1 is SGHTA and CDR2 FQGNSA. The CDR3 here is CASSLTVSNTEAFF. CDR3 in DNA: TGTGCCAGCAGCTTGACAGTTTCAAACACTGAAGCTTTCTTT.

The rearrangement uses TRBV7-9 and TRBJ2-1; TRBD2 matches at 7 bases. CDR1 is SEHNR, CDR2 FQNEAQ, per germline (reference sequence). The CDR3 has 17 amino acids. V dropped 6 bases and J dropped 4; count of bases not matched to a gene: 15. CDR3 bases: TGTGCCAGCAGACGGGAGGCGTTAGGTAGGCTTTACAATGAGCAGTTCTTC. Translated, it gives CASRREALGRLYNEQFF.

The chain employs TRBV5-6 and TRBJ2-3, with D unresolved. Germline CDR1 reads SGHDT; CDR2 reads YYEEEE. V was pared by 7 bases and J by 0 bases, with 18 bases between. This CDR3 has 16 amino acids. DNA for the CDR3: TGTGCCAGCGGGCCCCGGGTGGGTGCTAGCACAGATACGCAGTATTTT. It specifies CASGPRVGASTDTQYF.

J is TRBJ1-1 and V is TRBV5-6, with D tentatively TRBD1 (6 bases). Germline values: CDR1 SGHDT, CDR2 YYEEEE. With 7 bases removed from V and 5 bases from J, the gap between germline ends came to 12 bases. CDR3 length: 12 residues. This CDR3 is CASGQRLTEAFF. The DNA of the CDR3 is TGTGCCAGCGGACAGAGGTTAACTGAAGCTTTCTTT.

This clonotype showed up just a few times. J is TRBJ1-1 and V is TRBV3-1; D might be TRBD1 (5 bases). V dropped 2 bases and J dropped 5 bases, with 12 bases sitting between them. This CDR3 has 14 amino acids. CDR1 is LGHDT, CDR2 YNNKEL, per germline (reference sequence). Here the CDR3 reads CASSQRAGNTEAFF. The CDR3, as DNA: TGTGCCAGCAGCCAAAGGGCAGGGAATACTGAAGCTTTCTTT.

This clonotype was observed a few times. The chain uses TRBV6-2 or TRBV6-3 and TRBJ1-3; D not resolved. The germline V gene has CDR1 MNHEY and CDR2 SVGEGT. The CDR3 is 15 amino acids. Between the trimmed V and J ends, which lost 2 bases and 0 bases, there was a span of 8 bases. CDR3 amino acids: CASSYTGYSGNTIYF. The CDR3 coding sequence is TGTGCCAGCAGTTACACCGGTTACTCTGGAAACACCATATATTTT.

J is TRBJ1-1 and V is TRBV29-1; possible D gene TRBD1, 5 bases. Germline V gene data show CDR1 as SQVTM and CDR2 as ANQGSEA. The V end lost 8 bases, the J end lost 0 bases, and 16 bases lay between the germline ends. The CDR3 spans 14 residues. CDR3 coding DNA: TGCAGCACATATAGAGGACACTTGAACACTGAAGCTTTCTTT. As protein: CSTYRGHLNTEAFF.

J is TRBJ1-5 and V is TRBV7-9; D ambiguous. Trimming left V 6 bases short and J 1 base short, with 7 bases between. Germline V gene lookup returns CDR1 SEHNR and CDR2 FQNEAQ (reference sequence). This CDR3 comprises 13 residues. The CDR3 reads CASSIDSNQPQHF. The DNA of the CDR3 is TGTGCCAGCAGTATCGACAGCAATCAGCCCCAGCATTTT. Together with reference TRBV7-9 and TRBJ1-5, the CDR3 gives the full variable domain: DTGVSQNPRHKITKRGQNVTFRCDPISEHNRLYWYRQTLGQGPEFLTYFQNEAQLEKSRLLSDRFSAERPKGSFSTLEIQRTEQGDSAMYLCASSIDSNQPQHFGDGTRLSIL.

The genes are TRBV10-3 and TRBJ1-1, with 8 bases matching TRBD1. V gave up 4 bases and J gave up 0 bases; unmatched junction bases: 4. This CDR3 contains 15 residues. Germline CDR1 reads ENHRY; CDR2 reads SYGVKD. The CDR3 DNA sequence: TGTGCCATCAGTGGTGGACAGGGCCTGAACACTGAAGCTTTCTTT. Translated: CAISGGQGLNTEAFF.

The rearrangement uses TRBV27 and TRBJ1-6; a possible D gene is TRBD1 (5 bases). The germline V gene has CDR1 MNHEY and CDR2 SMNVEV (reference sequence). Trimming took off 3 bases at V and 9 bases at J, with 9 bases between the two ends. The CDR3 runs to 13 residues. As DNA, the CDR3 is TGTGCCAGCAGTTTGAGCGGGACTTCACCCCTCCACTTT. Translating it yields CASSLSGTSPLHF.

The J gene is TRBJ1-2, the V gene TRBV20-1; TRBD1 might be the D (6 bases). Trimming left V 6 bases short and J 3 bases short, with 8 bases between. The CDR3 contains 11 residues. Germline-derived CDR1 and CDR2 are DFQATT and SNEGSKA (reference sequence). CDR3 in DNA: TGCAGTGCGTGGACAGACTATGGCTACACCTTC. Translating gives CSAWTDYGYTF.

J is TRBJ2-7 and V is TRBV20-1; 11 positions agree with TRBD2. The J segment lost 4 bases and the V segment lost 0 bases, leaving 11 bases of the junction unmatched. The germline CDR1 and CDR2 sequences are DFQATT and SNEGSKA (reference sequence). This CDR3 is 17 amino acids long. The CDR3 bases are TGCAGTGCTAGAGATATGGTCTCGCTAGCGGGGGGATACGAGCAGTACTTC. This codes for CSARDMVSLAGGYEQYF.

The V gene is TRBV4-3, the J gene TRBJ2-3; D gene ambiguous. There are 13 residues in the CDR3. Trimming pared 0 bases from V and 7 bases from J, leaving 8 bases between. The germline V gene has CDR1 LGHNA and CDR2 YSLEER. This CDR3 reads CASSQERGHTQYF. CDR3 DNA: TGCGCCAGCAGCCAAGAGAGAGGACATACGCAGTATTTT.

About this clonotype: At one of its ends the junction is not consistent with the germline gene, which may arise from a read error. The chain is built from TRBV28 and TRBJ1-1, with TRBD1 as a possible D gene (6 bases). Looked up from germline, CDR1 is MDHEN and CDR2 is SYDVKM. CDR3 length: 14 residues. The CDR3 region is CASKDHRVNTEAFF. The DNA of the CDR3 is TGTGCCAGCAAGGATCACAGGGTGAATACTGAAGCTTTCTTT.

This rearrangement joins TRBV7-2 to TRBJ2-1; D possibly corresponds to TRBD2 (6 bases). Germline V gene data show CDR1 as SGHTA and CDR2 as FQGNSA. CDR3 length equals 16 residues. The ends were cut back, 3 bases at V and 5 bases at J, with 17 bases in the middle. The CDR3 region is CASSFFRGIGDNEQFF. CDR3 nucleotides: TGTGCCAGCAGCTTCTTTCGGGGGATAGGAGACAATGAGCAGTTCTTC.

J is TRBJ1-5 and V is TRBV28; no definite D call. From germline, CDR1 is MDHEN and CDR2 SYDVKM. V was shortened by 6 bases and J by 7 bases, with 10 bases between the two germline ends. This CDR3 is 12 amino acids long. The CDR3 DNA follows: TGTGCCAGCAGATCCGGGTCCCAGCCCCAGCATTTT. Translated, it gives CASRSGSQPQHF.